These 7 T cell receptor beta chains were all obtained from the same sample, sequenced in a study of type 1 regulatory T cells. TCRdb re-analysed the reads in MiXCR, keeping a single row per CDR3 protein. The data hold approximately 97,000 distinct CDR3 sequences, with 25% to 40% observed a single time. The specimen was CD4+ T cells, either the whole sample or a sorted fraction (not recorded which). The source is a human donor in good health.

The chain combines TRBV6-2 or TRBV6-3 with TRBJ1-1; 9 bases are shared with TRBD1. Germline values: CDR1 MNHEY, CDR2 SVGEGT. V shed 6 bases and J 1 base; nucleotides not matched to a gene: 12. The CDR3 has 17 residues. The CDR3 sequence is CASSYRRDRAPNTEAFF. CDR3 in DNA: TGTGCCAGCAGCTACCGGCGGGACAGGGCCCCGAACACTGAAGCTTTCTTT.

This clonotype showed up just once. The chain links TRBV27 to TRBJ2-7; D gene uncertain. Germline loops: CDR1 MNHEY, CDR2 SMNVEV (reference sequence). V was clipped by 4 bases and J by 0 bases, with 7 bases between them. CDR3 length: 13 residues. The CDR3 is CASSSPSSYEQYF. The CDR3 nucleotides are TGTGCCAGCAGTTCACCATCCTCCTACGAGCAGTACTTC.

This clonotype was found a few times. The rearrangement joins TRBV5-5 to TRBJ1-4, with D uncertain. The CDR3 consists of 15 residues. Trimming removed 0 bases at V and 0 bases at J, with 6 bases between. Germline V lookup: CDR1 SGHKS, CDR2 YYEKEE (reference sequence). CDR3 nucleotides: TGTGCCAGCAGCTTGGCGTCCACAACTAATGAAAAACTGTTTTTT. It is translated as CASSLASTTNEKLFF. The whole variable domain, filled in from reference TRBV5-5 and TRBJ1-4, reads DAGVTQSPTHLIKTRGQQVTLRCSPISGHKSVSWYQQVLGQGPQFIFQYYEKEERGRGNFPDRFSARQFPNYSSELNVNALLLGDSALYLCASSLASTTNEKLFFGSGTQLSVL.

The rearrangement links TRBV12-3 or TRBV12-4 to TRBJ2-1; a weak D match, TRBD1 (5 bases). This CDR3 has 11 residues. V was pared by 4 bases and J by 12 bases, with 10 bases between. CDR3 in DNA: TGTGCCAGCAGTTCAGGGTTTGGGCAGTTCTTC. Protein: CASSSGFGQFF.

The V gene is TRBV11-3, the J gene TRBJ2-7; D is unresolved. V gave up 5 bases and J gave up 3 bases, with 11 bases separating them. This CDR3 contains 13 residues. Germline loops: CDR1 SGHNT, CDR2 YENEEA. Written as DNA, the CDR3 is TGTGCCAGCAGCCTATCAGACCTCTACGAGCAGTACTTC. This gives the protein CASSLSDLYEQYF.

The chain uses TRBV20-1 and TRBJ2-7; a weak D match, TRBD2 (6 bases). Looked up from germline, CDR1 is DFQATT and CDR2 is SNEGSKA (reference sequence). V lost 1 base and J lost 4, with 11 bases in between. The CDR3 is made up of 13 amino acids. CDR3 amino acids: CSARVSGLYEQYF. The CDR3 DNA reads as TGCAGTGCTAGAGTTAGCGGATTGTACGAGCAGTACTTC.

CDR3 sequence reads: CSVVFTQETQYF. The CDR3 DNA follows: TGCAGCGTTGTATTCACACAAGAGACCCAGTACTTC. The chain carries TRBV29-1 and TRBJ2-5; D gene unclear. This CDR3 contains 12 residues. Germline V CDR1 and CDR2: SQVTM, ANQGSEA. V was trimmed by 4 bases and J by 2 bases, leaving 8 bases between them.